These 11 T cell receptor beta chains share one sample of origin, sequenced in a study of T and B cells in COVID-19 patients. Multiplex PCR with BIOMED2 TRB-A/B primer pools amplified TRB rearrangements. TCRdb processed the multiplex PCR reads anew with MiXCR; each CDR3 protein has one entry. There are some 4,100 distinct CDR3 sequences in the sample; more than 20% occur only once, and approximately 24% lies in the top ten. Each TRB amplification used roughly 230-550 ng of genomic DNA from blood. Sequencing was performed on blood. The receptor set was obtained from a human donor with active COVID-19.

The chain employs TRBV20-1 and TRBJ1-2; the D gene is possibly TRBD1 (6 bases). V was trimmed by 5 bases and J by 4 bases, leaving 11 bases between them. From germline, CDR1 is DFQATT and CDR2 SNEGSKA (reference sequence). The CDR3 loop spans 12 amino acids. The CDR3 nucleotides are TGCAGTGCTGGTCGAGGGGGCTATGGCTACACCTTC. Translated: CSAGRGGYGYTF.

In its sample, this clonotype ranks as medium-sized. The chain uses TRBV13 and TRBJ2-2; 9 bases line up with TRBD1. V lost 4 bases to trimming and J lost 7 bases; unmatched junction nucleotides: 10. Per the germline V gene, CDR1 is PRHDT and CDR2 is FYEKMQ (reference sequence). CDR3 length: 16 amino acids. DNA of the CDR3: TGTGCCAGCAGCTCATCGGACAGGGGCGTTAACGGGGAGCTGTTTTTT. This translates into CASSSSDRGVNGELFF.

By proportion, this clonotype is medium-sized (0.01 to 0.1%). This chain links TRBV7-9 with TRBJ1-6, with a possible D match to TRBD1 (5 bases). V lost 2 bases, J lost 8 bases, and 13 bases lay in between. The CDR3 extends over 15 amino acids. Germline V lookup: CDR1 SEHNR, CDR2 FQNEAQ (reference sequence). Here the CDR3 reads CASSLWGVSDSPLHF. CDR3 bases: TGTGCCAGCAGCTTATGGGGGGTGTCGGATTCACCCCTCCACTTT.

This clonotype showed up just a few times. Compared with germline, one end of the junction differs, possibly owing to a read error. The chain combines TRBV20-1 with TRBJ1-5, with D tentatively TRBD1 (5 bases). Germline V gives CDR1 DFQATT, CDR2 SNEGSKA (reference sequence). This CDR3 has 11 amino acids. CDR3 DNA sequence: TGCAGTGCTAGAGACGGGGACCTATGGCCTTTT. Residues: CSARDGDLWPF.

This clonotype is termed large. The chain recombines TRBV19 with TRBJ2-3, with D uncertain. CDR3 length: 12 residues. Trimming removed 5 bases at V and 1 base at J, with 4 bases between. Germline loops: CDR1 LNHDA, CDR2 SQIVND (reference sequence). This chain's CDR3 is CASSPRTDTQYF. CDR3 bases: TGTGCCAGTAGTCCCCGCACAGATACGCAGTATTTT.

This clonotype is termed large (0.1 to 1%). The chain combines TRBV19 with TRBJ2-1, with 11 bases lining up with TRBD2. This CDR3 is built from 17 residues. Germline V lookup: CDR1 LNHDA, CDR2 SQIVND (reference sequence). The junction had 10 bases not matched to a gene; V was cut back by 4 bases and J by 5 bases. CDR3 DNA: TGTGCCAGTAGTACCGGGACTAGCGGCCTGGGCCACAATGAGCAGTTCTTC. Protein product: CASSTGTSGLGHNEQFF.

The chain joins TRBV20-1 to TRBJ1-1; D perhaps matches TRBD1 (6 bases). The CDR3 totals 14 residues. The germline V and J ends were trimmed by 6 bases and 4 bases, with 18 bases remaining between them. Looked up from germline, CDR1 is DFQATT and CDR2 is SNEGSKA (reference sequence). The CDR3 is CSATLGGRGTEAFF. The CDR3 DNA reads TGCAGTGCCACCTTGGGGGGCCGCGGCACTGAAGCTTTCTTT.

This clonotype was counted only a few times. The CDR3: CASSLDRQPTDTQYF. DNA for the CDR3: TGTGCCAGCAGCTTAGACAGACAGCCCACAGATACGCAGTATTTT. The V and J genes are TRBV7-2 and TRBJ2-3; a possible D gene is TRBD1 (5 bases). Between the trimmed V and J ends, which lost 1 base and 2 bases, there was a span of 10 bases. In germline, CDR1 is SGHTA, CDR2 FQGNSA. The CDR3 is made up of 15 amino acids.

There are many counts of this clonotype. The CDR3 here is CASSQASGTGIQYF. DNA for the CDR3: TGTGCCAGCAGCCAAGCTAGCGGGACTGGCATTCAGTACTTC. The chain combines TRBV14 with TRBJ2-4, with 9 bases identical to TRBD2. Trimming at V came to 1 base and at J to 9 bases, leaving 4 bases not matched to a gene. Per the germline V gene, CDR1 is SGHDN and CDR2 is FVKESK. The CDR3 sequence is 14 residues long.

This clonotype rates as medium-sized. The V call is TRBV5-1, the J call TRBJ2-3; a possible D gene is TRBD1 (6 bases). Germline V gene lookup returns CDR1 SGHRS and CDR2 YFSETQ. The V end lost 0 bases, the J end lost 3 bases, and 11 bases lay between the germline ends. CDR3 length equals 15 residues. The CDR3 protein is CASSLGTGTTDTQYF. DNA for the CDR3: TGCGCCAGCAGCTTGGGAACAGGGACAACAGATACGCAGTATTTT.

This clonotype was counted many times. This sequence joins TRBV5-1 and TRBJ2-7; 11 nucleotides match TRBD1. Germline-derived CDR1 and CDR2 are SGHRS and YFSETQ. V was pared by 0 bases and J by 3 bases, with 8 bases of the junction left unmatched. The CDR3 consists of 17 residues. The CDR3 sequence is CASSLARTGTGGYEQYF. The DNA of the CDR3 is TGCGCCAGCAGCTTGGCCCGAACCGGGACAGGGGGCTACGAGCAGTACTTC. The full variable domain, its missing parts supplied by reference TRBV5-1 and TRBJ2-7, is KAGVTQTPRYLIKTRGQQVTLSCSPISGHRSVSWYQQTPGQGLQFLFEYFSETQRNKGNFPGRFSGRQFSNSRSEMNVSTLELGDSALYLCASSLARTGTGGYEQYFGPGTRLTVT.